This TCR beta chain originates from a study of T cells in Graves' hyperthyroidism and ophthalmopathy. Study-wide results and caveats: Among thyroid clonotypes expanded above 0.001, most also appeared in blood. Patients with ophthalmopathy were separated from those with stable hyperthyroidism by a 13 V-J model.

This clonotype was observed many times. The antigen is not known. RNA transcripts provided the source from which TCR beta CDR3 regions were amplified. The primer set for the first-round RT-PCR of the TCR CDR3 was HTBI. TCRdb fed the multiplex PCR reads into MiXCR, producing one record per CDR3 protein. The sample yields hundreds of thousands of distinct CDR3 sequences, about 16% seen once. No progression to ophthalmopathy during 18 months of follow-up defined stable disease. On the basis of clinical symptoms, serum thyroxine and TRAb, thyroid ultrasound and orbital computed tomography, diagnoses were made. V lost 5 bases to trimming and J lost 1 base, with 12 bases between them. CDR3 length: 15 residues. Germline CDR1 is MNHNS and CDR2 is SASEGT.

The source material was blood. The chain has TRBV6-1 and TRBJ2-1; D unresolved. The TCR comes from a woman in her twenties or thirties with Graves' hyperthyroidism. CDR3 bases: TGTGCCAGCAGTCGCGGAACCCAGTCCTACAATGAGCAGTTCTTC. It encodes CASSRGTQSYNEQFF.